This T cell receptor beta chain was captured by sequencing in a study of T cell responses to AZD1222 COVID-19 vaccine. General study points: Variant regions that are unmutated are reportedly the target of nearly half of spike-specific TCRs. Sampling that yielded the repertoires occurred only after the peak T cell response.

Concerning this clone itself: Its antigen is not known.

Sequenced by immunoSEQ multiplex PCR; TCRdb stores in-frame clones only, minus some. The sample has 140,000 to 150,000 clones, 85% to 95% seen once. The CDR3 has 15 residues. The V end was cut by 2 bases, the J end by 7 bases, with 12 bases between. The germline gives CDR1 SGHTA, CDR2 FQGTGA. The sample here was peripheral blood, taken on day 0 of AZD1222 vaccination. The V call is TRBV7-3, the J call TRBJ1-6; D unclear. The origin of this receptor is an adult in good health. CDR3 bases: TGTGCCAGCAGCTTAGTACCCATTTCCAATTCACCCCTCCACTTT. The encoded protein is CASSLVPISNSPLHF. Looking up the rest from reference TRBV7-3 and TRBJ1-6 gives the full variable domain: GAGVSQTPSNKVTEKGKYVELRCDPISGHTALYWYRQSLGQGPEFLIYFQGTGAADDSGLPNDRFFAVRPEGSVSTLKIQRTERGDSAVYLCASSLVPISNSPLHFGNGTRLTVT.